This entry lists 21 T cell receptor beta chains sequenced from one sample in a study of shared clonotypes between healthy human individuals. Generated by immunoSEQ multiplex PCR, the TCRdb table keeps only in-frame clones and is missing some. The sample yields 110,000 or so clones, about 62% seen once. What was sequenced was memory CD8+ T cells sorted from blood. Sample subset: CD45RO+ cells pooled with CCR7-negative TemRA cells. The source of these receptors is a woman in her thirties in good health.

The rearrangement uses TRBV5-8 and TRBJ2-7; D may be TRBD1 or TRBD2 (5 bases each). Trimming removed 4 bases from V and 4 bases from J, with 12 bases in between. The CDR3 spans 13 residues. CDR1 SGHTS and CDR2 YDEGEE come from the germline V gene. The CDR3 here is CASSMGPKYEQYF. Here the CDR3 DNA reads TGTGCCAGCAGCATGGGACCTAAATACGAGCAGTACTTC.

The CDR3 bases are TGTGCCAGCAGCTTAGGGCGGCAGAACAATGAGCAGTTCTTC. This translates into CASSLGRQNNEQFF. The gene calls are TRBV11-3 and TRBJ2-1, with D unclear. Germline V gene data show CDR1 as SGHNT and CDR2 as YENEEA. This CDR3 is 14 amino acids long. With 1 base removed from V and 5 bases from J, the gap between germline ends came to 9 bases.

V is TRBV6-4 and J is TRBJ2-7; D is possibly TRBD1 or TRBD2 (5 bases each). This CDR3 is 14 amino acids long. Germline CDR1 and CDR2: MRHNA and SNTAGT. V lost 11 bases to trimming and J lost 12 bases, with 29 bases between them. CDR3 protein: CAPRRSGPRYLAYF. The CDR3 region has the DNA TGTGCCCCTAGGAGGTCGGGACCCCGCTATCTTGCGTACTTC.

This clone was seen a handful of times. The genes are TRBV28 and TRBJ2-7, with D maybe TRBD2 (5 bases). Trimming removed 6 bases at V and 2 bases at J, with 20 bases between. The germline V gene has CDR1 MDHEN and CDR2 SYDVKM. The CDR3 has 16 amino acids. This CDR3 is CASSGIRNPLAYEQYF. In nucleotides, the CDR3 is TGTGCCAGCAGCGGAATTCGAAACCCACTAGCCTACGAGCAGTACTTC.

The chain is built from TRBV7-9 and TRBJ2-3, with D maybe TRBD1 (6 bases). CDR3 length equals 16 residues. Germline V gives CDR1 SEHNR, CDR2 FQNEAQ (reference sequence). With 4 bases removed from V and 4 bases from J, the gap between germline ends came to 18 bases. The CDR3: CASSYGKTGKSDTQYF. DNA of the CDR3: TGTGCCAGCAGCTATGGGAAGACAGGCAAGTCAGATACGCAGTATTTT.

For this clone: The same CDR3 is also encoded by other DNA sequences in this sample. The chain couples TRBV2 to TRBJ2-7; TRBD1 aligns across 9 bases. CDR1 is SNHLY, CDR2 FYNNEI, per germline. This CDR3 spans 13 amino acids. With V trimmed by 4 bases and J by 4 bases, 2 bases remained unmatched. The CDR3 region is CASSGDREYEQYF. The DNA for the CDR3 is TGTGCCAGCAGTGGGGACAGGGAATACGAGCAGTACTTC.

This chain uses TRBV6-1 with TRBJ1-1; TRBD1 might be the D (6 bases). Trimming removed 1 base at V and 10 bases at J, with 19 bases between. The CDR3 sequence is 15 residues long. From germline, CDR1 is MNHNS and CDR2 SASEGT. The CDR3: CASSEVGGHLYGAFF. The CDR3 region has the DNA TGTGCCAGCAGTGAAGTTGGGGGGCACTTGTATGGAGCTTTCTTT.

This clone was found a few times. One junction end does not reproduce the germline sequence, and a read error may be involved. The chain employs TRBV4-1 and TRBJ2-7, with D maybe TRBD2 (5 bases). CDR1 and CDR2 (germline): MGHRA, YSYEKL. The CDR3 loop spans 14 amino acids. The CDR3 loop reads CASSLTGSSYEQYF. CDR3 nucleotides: TGTGCCAGCAGCTTAACGGGGAGCTCCTACGAGCAGTACTTC.

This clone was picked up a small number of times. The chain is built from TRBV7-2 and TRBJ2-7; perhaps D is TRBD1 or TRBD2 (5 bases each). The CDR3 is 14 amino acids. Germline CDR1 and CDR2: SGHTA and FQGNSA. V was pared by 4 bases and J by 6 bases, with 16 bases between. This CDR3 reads CASSYYRNEGEQYF. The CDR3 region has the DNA TGTGCCAGCAGCTACTACAGGAATGAGGGCGAGCAGTACTTC. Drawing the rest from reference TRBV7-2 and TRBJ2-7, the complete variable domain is GAGVSQSPSNKVTEKGKDVELRCDPISGHTALYWYRQSLGQGLEFLIYFQGNSAPDKSGLPSDRFSAERTGGSVSTLTIQRTQQEDSAVYLCASSYYRNEGEQYFGPGTRLTVT.

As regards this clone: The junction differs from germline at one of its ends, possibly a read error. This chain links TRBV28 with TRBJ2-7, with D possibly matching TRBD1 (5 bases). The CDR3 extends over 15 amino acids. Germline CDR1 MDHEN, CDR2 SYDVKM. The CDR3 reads CASSLYQGSSYEQYF. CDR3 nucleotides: TGTGCCAGCAGCTTATATCAGGGTTCCTCCTACGAGCAGTACTTC.

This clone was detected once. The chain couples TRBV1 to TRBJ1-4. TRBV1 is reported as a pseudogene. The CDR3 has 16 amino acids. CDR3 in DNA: TGCACCAGCAGCCAAAGGGAGGGGGCCAATAATGAAAAACTGTTTTTT. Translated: CTSSQREGANNEKLFF.

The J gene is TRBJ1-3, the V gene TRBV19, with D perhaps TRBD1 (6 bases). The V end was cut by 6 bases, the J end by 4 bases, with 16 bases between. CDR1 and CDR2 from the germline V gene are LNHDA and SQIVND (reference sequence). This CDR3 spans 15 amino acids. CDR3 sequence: CASSLRGASGNTIYF. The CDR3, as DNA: TGTGCCAGTAGCCTCAGGGGCGCGTCCGGAAACACCATATATTTT.

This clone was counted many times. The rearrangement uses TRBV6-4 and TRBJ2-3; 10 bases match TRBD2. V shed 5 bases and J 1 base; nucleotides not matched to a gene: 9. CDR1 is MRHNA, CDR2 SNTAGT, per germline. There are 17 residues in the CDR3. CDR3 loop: CASSTGTSATGTDTQYF. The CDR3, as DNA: TGTGCCAGCAGTACCGGGACTAGCGCCACCGGCACAGATACGCAGTATTTT.

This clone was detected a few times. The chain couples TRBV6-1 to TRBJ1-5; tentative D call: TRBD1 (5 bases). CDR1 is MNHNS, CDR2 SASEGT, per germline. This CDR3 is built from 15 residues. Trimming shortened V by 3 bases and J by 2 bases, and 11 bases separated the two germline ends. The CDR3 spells CASSDQEGGNQPQHF. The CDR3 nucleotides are TGTGCCAGCAGTGATCAGGAAGGGGGCAATCAGCCCCAGCATTTT.

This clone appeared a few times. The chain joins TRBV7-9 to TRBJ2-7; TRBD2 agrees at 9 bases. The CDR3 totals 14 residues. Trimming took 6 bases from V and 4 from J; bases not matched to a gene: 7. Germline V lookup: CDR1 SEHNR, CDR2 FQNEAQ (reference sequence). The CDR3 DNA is TGTGCCAGCAGTTACGCGGGAGGGAGTTACGAGCAGTACTTC. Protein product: CASSYAGGSYEQYF.

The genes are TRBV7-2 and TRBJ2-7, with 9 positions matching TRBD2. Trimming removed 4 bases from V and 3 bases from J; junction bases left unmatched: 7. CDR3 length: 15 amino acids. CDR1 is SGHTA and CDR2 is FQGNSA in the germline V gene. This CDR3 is CASSSRDSGSYEQYF. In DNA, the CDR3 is TGTGCCAGCAGCTCCAGAGATAGCGGGAGCTACGAGCAGTACTTC. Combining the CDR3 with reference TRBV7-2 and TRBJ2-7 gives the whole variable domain GAGVSQSPSNKVTEKGKDVELRCDPISGHTALYWYRQSLGQGLEFLIYFQGNSAPDKSGLPSDRFSAERTGGSVSTLTIQRTQQEDSAVYLCASSSRDSGSYEQYFGPGTRLTVT.

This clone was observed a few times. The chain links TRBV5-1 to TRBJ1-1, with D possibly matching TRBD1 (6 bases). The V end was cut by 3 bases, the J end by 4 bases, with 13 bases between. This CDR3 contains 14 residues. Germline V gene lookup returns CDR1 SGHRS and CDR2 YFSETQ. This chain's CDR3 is CASSSQEGGTEAFF. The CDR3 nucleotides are TGCGCCAGCAGCTCTCAAGAGGGGGGCACTGAAGCTTTCTTT.

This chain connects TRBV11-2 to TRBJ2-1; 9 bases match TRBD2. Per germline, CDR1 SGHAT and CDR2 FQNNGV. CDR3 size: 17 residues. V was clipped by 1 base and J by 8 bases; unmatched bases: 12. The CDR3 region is CASSLGRGGRAIHEQFF. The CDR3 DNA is TGTGCCAGCAGCTTAGGTCGGGGCGGGAGGGCCATCCATGAGCAGTTCTTC.

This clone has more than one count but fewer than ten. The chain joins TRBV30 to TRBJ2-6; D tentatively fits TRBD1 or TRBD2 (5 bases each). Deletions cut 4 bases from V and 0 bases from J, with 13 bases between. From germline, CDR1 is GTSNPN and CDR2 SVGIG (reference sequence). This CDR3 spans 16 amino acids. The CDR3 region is CAWTPAGASGANVLTF. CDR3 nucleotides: TGTGCCTGGACCCCTGCCGGGGCCTCTGGGGCCAACGTCCTGACTTTC.

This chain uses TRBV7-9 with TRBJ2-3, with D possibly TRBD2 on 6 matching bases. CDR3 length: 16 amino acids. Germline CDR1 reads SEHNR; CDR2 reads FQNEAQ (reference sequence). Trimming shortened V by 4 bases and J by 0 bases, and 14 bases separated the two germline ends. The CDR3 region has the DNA TGTGCCAGCAGCTCCCCCGCTAGCGTCAGCACAGATACGCAGTATTTT. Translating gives CASSSPASVSTDTQYF. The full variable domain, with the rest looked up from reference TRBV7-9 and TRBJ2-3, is DTGVSQNPRHKITKRGQNVTFRCDPISEHNRLYWYRQTLGQGPEFLTYFQNEAQLEKSRLLSDRFSAERPKGSFSTLEIQRTEQGDSAMYLCASSSPASVSTDTQYFGPGTRLTVL.

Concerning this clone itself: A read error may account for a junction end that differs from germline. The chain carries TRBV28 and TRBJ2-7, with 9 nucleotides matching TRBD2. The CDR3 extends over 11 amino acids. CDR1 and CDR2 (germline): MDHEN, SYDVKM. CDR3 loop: CASSHSGRVWF. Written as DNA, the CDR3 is TGTGCCAGCAGTCATAGCGGGAGAGTATGGTTC.